This TCR beta chain emerged from a study of T cell repertoires in cytomegalovirus infection. Study-level background: Well-studied HLA-B-restricted epitopes and recently identified HLA-C-restricted epitopes of CMV were both used in the study. Both a matching HLA type and CMV infection were indicated by public TCR beta signatures. Overall study results and limits: Accumulated public TCR beta family frequency recognized individuals carrying CMV together with the relevant HLA. In two of eight donors, the top clonotype was HLA-C-restricted CMV-specific.

Germline lookup yields CDR1 SGHVT and CDR2 SQSDAQ. The ends lost 5 bases at V and 8 bases at J; junction bases unmatched: 9. The CDR3 has 15 residues. This clonotype has only a few counts. The antigen remains undetermined. TCRdb redid the calling of the reads with MiXCR, one entry per CDR3 protein. The table has roughly 350,000 distinct CDR3 sequences, 34% seen once. The TCR originated in a human donor in good health (CMV status not recorded). Some clones in this sample may be carry-over from other donors' samples. The starting material was cultured PBMCs, obtained from culture after CMV antigen stimulation. The chain recombines TRBV7-4 with TRBJ2-1; TRBD2 agrees at 10 bases. CDR3 DNA: TGTGCCAGCAGCCTATCAAGCGGGAGGGCCTATGAGCAGTTCTTC. Translating gives CASSLSSGRAYEQFF.